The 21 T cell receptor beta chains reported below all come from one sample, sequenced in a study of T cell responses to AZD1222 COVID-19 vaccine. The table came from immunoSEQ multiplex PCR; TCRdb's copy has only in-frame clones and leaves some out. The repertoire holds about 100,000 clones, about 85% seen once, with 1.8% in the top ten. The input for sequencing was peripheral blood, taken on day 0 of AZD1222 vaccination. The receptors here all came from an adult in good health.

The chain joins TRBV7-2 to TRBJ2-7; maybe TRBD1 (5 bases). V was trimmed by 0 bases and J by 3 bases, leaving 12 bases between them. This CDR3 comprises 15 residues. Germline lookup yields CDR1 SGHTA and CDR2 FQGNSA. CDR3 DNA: TGTGCCAGCAGCTTAGCAGCATTAAGGGGCTACGAGCAGTACTTC. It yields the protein CASSLAALRGYEQYF.

In DNA, the CDR3 is TGTGCCAGCAGTTACAGGGAGTCTGGGGCCAACGTCCTGACTTTC. Protein: CASSYRESGANVLTF. J is TRBJ2-6 and V is TRBV6-5; D is perhaps TRBD2 (5 bases). Germline V gene lookup returns CDR1 MNHEY and CDR2 SVGAGI. There are 15 residues in the CDR3. Trimming cost V 2 bases and J 1 base, with 6 bases left between them.

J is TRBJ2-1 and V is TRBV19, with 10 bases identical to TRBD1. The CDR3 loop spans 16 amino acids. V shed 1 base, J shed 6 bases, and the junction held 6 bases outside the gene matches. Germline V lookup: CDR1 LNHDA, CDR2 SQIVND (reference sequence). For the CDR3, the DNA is TGTGCCAGTAGTATAGGAGGGGGACAGGGGAGCAATGAGCAGTTCTTC. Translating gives CASSIGGGQGSNEQFF.

In DNA form, the CDR3 reads TGTGCCAGCAGCTTAGCAGGGGCCTATGGCTACACCTTC. Translated, it gives CASSLAGAYGYTF. The rearrangement uses TRBV13 and TRBJ1-2; D is perhaps TRBD1 (6 bases). CDR3 length: 13 residues. Trimming shortened V by 1 base and J by 4 bases, and 7 bases separated the two germline ends. The germline gives CDR1 PRHDT, CDR2 FYEKMQ (reference sequence). The variable domain in full, with the rest retrieved from reference TRBV13 and TRBJ1-2, is AAGVIQSPRHLIKEKRETATLKCYPIPRHDTVYWYQQGPGQDPQFLISFYEKMQSDKGSIPDRFSAQQFSDYHSELNMSSLELGDSALYFCASSLAGAYGYTFGSGTRLTVV.

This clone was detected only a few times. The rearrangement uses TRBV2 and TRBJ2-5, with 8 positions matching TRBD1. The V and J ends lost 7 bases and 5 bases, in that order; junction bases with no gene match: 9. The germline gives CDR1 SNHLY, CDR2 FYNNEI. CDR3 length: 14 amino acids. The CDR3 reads CASIRDRGPETQYF. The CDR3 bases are TGTGCCAGCATTCGTGACAGGGGTCCGGAGACCCAGTACTTC.

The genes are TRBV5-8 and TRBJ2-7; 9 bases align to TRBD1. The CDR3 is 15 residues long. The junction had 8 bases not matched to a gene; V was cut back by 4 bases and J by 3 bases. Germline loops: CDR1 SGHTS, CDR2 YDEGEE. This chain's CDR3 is CASSPGQGRIYEQYF. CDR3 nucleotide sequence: TGTGCCAGCAGCCCTGGACAGGGGCGGATCTACGAGCAGTACTTC.

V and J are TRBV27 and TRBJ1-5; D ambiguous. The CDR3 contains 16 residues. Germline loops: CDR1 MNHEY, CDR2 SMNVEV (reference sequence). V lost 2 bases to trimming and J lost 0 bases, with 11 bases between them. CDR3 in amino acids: CASSLTPGDSNQPQHF. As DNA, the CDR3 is TGTGCCAGCAGTTTAACCCCGGGAGATAGCAATCAGCCCCAGCATTTT.

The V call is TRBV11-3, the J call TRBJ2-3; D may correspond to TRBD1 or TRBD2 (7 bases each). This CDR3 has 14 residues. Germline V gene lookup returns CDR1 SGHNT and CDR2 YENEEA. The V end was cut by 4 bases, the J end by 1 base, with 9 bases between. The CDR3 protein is CASSSGGGTDTQYF. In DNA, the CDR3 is TGTGCCAGCAGCTCAGGGGGGGGCACAGATACGCAGTATTTT. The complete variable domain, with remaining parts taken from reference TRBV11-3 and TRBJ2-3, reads EAGVVQSPRYKIIEKKQPVAFWCNPISGHNTLYWYLQNLGQGPELLIRYENEEAVDDSQLPKDRFSAERLKGVDSTLKIQPAELGDSAVYLCASSSGGGTDTQYFGPGTRLTVL.

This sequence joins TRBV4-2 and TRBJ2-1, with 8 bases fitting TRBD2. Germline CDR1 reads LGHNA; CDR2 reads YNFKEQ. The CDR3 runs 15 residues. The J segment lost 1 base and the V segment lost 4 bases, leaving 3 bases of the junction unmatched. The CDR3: CASSRERESYNEQFF. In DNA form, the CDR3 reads TGTGCCAGCAGCCGAGAGCGGGAGTCCTACAATGAGCAGTTCTTC.

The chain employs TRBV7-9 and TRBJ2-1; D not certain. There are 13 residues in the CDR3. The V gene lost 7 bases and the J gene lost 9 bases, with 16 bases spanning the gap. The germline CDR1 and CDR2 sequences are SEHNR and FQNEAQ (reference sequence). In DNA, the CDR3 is TGTGCCAGCACCTTGAGCCCCGTAGTTGAGCAGTTCTTC. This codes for CASTLSPVVEQFF.

CDR3 sequence reads: CASSPSLTSLKTQYF. The DNA of the CDR3 is TGTGCCAGCAGTCCAAGTCTTACTAGCTTAAAGACCCAGTACTTC. V usage is TRBV6-5 and J usage is TRBJ2-5; D is perhaps TRBD2 (6 bases). The CDR3 spans 15 residues. V was pared by 5 bases and J by 6 bases, with 19 bases between. CDR1 and CDR2 from the germline V gene are MNHEY and SVGAGI.

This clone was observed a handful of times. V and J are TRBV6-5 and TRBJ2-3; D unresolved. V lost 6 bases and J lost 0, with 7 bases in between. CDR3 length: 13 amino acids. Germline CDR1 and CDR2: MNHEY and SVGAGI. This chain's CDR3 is CASRQTSTDTQYF. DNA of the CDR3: TGTGCCAGCAGACAGACTAGCACAGATACGCAGTATTTT.

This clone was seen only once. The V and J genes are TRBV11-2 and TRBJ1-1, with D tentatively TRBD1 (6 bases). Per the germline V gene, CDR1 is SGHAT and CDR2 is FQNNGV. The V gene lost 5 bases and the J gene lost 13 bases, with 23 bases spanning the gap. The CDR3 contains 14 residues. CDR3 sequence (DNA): TGTGCCAGCAGCCCTAGAGAGACACAGGGAGATGTTTTCTTT. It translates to CASSPRETQGDVFF.

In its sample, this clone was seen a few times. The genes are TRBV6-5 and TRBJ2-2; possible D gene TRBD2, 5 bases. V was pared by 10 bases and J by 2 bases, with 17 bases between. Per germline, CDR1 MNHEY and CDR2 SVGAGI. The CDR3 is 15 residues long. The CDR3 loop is CATRIGILNTGELFF. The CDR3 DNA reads TGTGCCACTAGAATCGGGATCCTAAACACCGGGGAGCTGTTTTTT.

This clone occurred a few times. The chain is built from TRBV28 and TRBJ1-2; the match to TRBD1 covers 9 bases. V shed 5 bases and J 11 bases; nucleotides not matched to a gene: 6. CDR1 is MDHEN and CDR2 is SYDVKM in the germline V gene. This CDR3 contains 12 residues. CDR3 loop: CASSDGTGRYTF. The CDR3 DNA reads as TGTGCCAGCAGTGACGGGACAGGGAGGTACACCTTC.

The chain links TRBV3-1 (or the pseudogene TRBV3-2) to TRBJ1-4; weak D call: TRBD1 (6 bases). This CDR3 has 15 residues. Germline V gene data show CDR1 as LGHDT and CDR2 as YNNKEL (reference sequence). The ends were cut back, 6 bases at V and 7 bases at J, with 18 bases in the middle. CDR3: CASRHQQGPREKLFF. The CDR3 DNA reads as TGTGCCAGCAGACACCAACAGGGACCACGTGAAAAACTGTTTTTT.

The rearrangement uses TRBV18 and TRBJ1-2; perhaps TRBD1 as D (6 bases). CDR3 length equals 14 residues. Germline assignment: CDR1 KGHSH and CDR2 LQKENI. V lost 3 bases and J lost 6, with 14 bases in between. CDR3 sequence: CASSPRTVDNGYTF. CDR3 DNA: TGTGCCAGCTCACCCCGGACAGTGGACAATGGCTACACCTTC.

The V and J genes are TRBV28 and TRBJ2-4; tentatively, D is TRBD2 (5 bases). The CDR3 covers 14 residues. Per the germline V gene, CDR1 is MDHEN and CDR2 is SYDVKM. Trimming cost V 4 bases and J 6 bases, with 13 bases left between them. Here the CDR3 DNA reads TGTGCCAGCAGTTCCCGGAAAGGGAGAAACATTCAGTACTTC. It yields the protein CASSSRKGRNIQYF.

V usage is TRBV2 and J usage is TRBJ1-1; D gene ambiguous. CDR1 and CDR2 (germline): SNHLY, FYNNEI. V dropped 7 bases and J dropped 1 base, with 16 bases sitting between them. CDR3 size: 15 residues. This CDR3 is CASIVAGSPNTEAFF. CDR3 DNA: TGTGCCAGCATCGTGGCGGGCAGCCCGAACACTGAAGCTTTCTTT. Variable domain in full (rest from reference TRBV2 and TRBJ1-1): EPEVTQTPSHQVTQMGQEVILRCVPISNHLYFYWYRQILGQKVEFLVSFYNNEISEKSEIFDDQFSVERPDGSNFTLKIRSTKLEDSAMYFCASIVAGSPNTEAFFGQGTRLTVV.

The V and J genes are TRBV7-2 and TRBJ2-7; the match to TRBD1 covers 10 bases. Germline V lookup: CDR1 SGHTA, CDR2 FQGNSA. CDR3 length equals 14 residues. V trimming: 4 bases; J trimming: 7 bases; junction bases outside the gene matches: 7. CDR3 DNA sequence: TGTGCCAGCAGCTGGGACAGGGGCTTTAATGAGCAGTACTTC. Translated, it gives CASSWDRGFNEQYF.

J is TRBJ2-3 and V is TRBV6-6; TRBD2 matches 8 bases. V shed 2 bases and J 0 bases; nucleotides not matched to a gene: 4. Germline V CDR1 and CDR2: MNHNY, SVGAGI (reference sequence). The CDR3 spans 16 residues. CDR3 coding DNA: TGTGCCAGCAGTTACGGATTAGCGGGGAGCACAGATACGCAGTATTTT. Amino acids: CASSYGLAGSTDTQYF.